The present entry profiles one TCR beta chain with its context. Its antigen is as yet unknown. The germline CDR1 and CDR2 sequences are MGHRA and YSYEKL. The CDR3 spans 15 residues. Trimming left V 1 base short and J 4 bases short, with 12 bases between. These data are taken from a study of T cells in localized non-small cell lung cancer. The protocol was immunoSEQ multiplex PCR, while the TCRdb copy is restricted to in-frame clones and leaves out a portion. The sample consists of roughly 38,000 clones, more than 85% of them appearing once. Broader study findings: Paired adjacent lung recovered a median around 59 of the top 100 tumor clones.

The TCR was taken from a man aged 18 to 50 with stage I lung adenocarcinoma. V gene TRBV4-1 combines with J gene TRBJ2-3; no clear D. Source: peripheral blood, taken before any cancer treatment. The CDR3 loop is CASSQGKGPSDTQYF. CDR3 in DNA: TGCGCCAGCAGCCAAGGTAAAGGACCATCAGATACGCAGTATTTT.